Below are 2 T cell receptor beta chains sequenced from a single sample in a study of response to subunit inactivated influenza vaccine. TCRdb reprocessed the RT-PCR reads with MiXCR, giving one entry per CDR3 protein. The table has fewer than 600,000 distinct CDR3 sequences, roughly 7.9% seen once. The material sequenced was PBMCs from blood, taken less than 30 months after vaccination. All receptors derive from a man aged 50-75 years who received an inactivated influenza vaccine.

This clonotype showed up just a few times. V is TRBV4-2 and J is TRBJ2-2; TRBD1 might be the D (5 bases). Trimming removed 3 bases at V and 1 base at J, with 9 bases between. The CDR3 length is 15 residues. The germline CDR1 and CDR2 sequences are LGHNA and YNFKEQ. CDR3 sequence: CASSHRQLNTGELFF. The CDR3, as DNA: TGTGCCAGCAGCCATAGACAGCTGAACACCGGGGAGCTGTTTTTT.

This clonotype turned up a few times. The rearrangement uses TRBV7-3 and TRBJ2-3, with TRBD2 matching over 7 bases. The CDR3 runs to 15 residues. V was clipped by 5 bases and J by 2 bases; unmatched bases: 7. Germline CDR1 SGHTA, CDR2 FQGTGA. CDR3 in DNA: TGTGCCAGCAGCCAGGACGGGACTACCACAGATACGCAGTATTTT. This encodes CASSQDGTTTDTQYF.